These T cell receptor beta chains were read from a single sample in a study of cytomegalovirus exposure and HLA in healthy donors. The table came from immunoSEQ multiplex PCR; TCRdb's copy has only in-frame clones and leaves some out. The table records roughly 240,000 clones, 82% of them present only once. Sequencing was carried out using PBMCs. The receptors were sampled from a middle-aged woman in good health and CMV-seropositive. Each CDR3 is given with its conserved first and last residue. Fields, in order: CDR3 protein, CDR3 DNA, clone size, D gene, V gene, J gene. The D gene is left open where the match is weak. Not all rows give a size; the values are once, few, many and, for expanded clones, a class.

CASSSQGLIAEAFF	TGTGCCAGCAGCTCTCAGGGGCTTATCGCTGAAGCTTTCTTT	.	.	TRBV11-3	TRBJ1-1
CASSTGGRSYNEQFF	TGTGCCAGCAGTACGGGAGGCCGCTCCTACAATGAGCAGTTCTTC	.	TRBD2	TRBV2	TRBJ2-1
CAWSVIQATNYGYTF	TGTGCCTGGAGTGTAATACAGGCCACTAACTATGGCTACACCTTC	.	.	TRBV30	TRBJ1-2
CASSQKGGTGTNTEAFF	TGTGCCAGCAGCCAAAAGGGGGGGACAGGGACGAACACTGAAGCTTTCTTT	.	TRBD1	TRBV7-2	TRBJ1-1
CASSTQRQGRGQPQHF	TGTGCCAGTAGTACTCAACGACAGGGCCGGGGCCAGCCCCAGCATTTT	.	TRBD1	TRBV19	TRBJ1-5
CASSLAGGEADTQYF	TGTGCCAGCAGCTTAGCCGGGGGAGAGGCGGATACGCAGTATTTT	.	.	TRBV7-2	TRBJ2-3
CASSASSQGGWQETQYF	TGCGCCAGCAGCGCTTCCTCACAGGGTGGGTGGCAAGAGACCCAGTACTTC	.	.	TRBV5-1	TRBJ2-5
CASSSGDRHNQPQHF	TGTGCCAGCAGCTCCGGGGACAGACATAATCAGCCCCAGCATTTT	.	TRBD1	TRBV5-6	TRBJ1-5
CASSGGSPLSYNEQFF	TGTGCCAGCAGTGGGGGCTCGCCTCTATCCTACAATGAGCAGTTCTTC	.	.	TRBV2	TRBJ2-1
CASSAKPGGSYNEQFF	TGTGCCAGCAGTGCCAAACCGGGGGGGTCCTACAATGAGCAGTTCTTC	.	TRBD2	TRBV6-1	TRBJ2-1
CASSEVAAGNTGELFF	TGTGCCAGCAGTGAGGTAGCGGCTGGGAACACCGGGGAGCTGTTTTTT	.	.	TRBV2	TRBJ2-2
CASSVSFAGEQYF	TGTGCCAGCAGCGTTTCGTTCGCCGGCGAGCAGTACTTC	.	.	TRBV9	TRBJ2-7
CASSVRGTDRDATQYF	TGTGCCAGCAGCGTCCGCGGGACCGATCGGGACGCGACCCAGTACTTC	.	.	TRBV9	TRBJ2-5
CASSYLAGTYEQYF	TGTGCCAGCAGTTACCTAGCGGGGACCTACGAGCAGTACTTC	.	TRBD2	TRBV27	TRBJ2-7
CASSSLTGQTDTQYF	TGCGCCAGCAGTTCTTTGACAGGGCAGACAGATACGCAGTATTTT	.	TRBD1	TRBV10-2	TRBJ2-3
CASSFRTSGRAGELFF	TGTGCCAGCAGTTTTCGGACTAGCGGGAGGGCCGGGGAGCTGTTTTTT	.	TRBD2	TRBV27	TRBJ2-2
CASSITQNTGELFF	TGTGCCAGCAGCATAACACAGAACACCGGGGAGCTGTTTTTT	.	.	TRBV7-2	TRBJ2-2
CASSSRQGTMRYNEQFF	TGTGCCAGCAGCTCCAGACAGGGGACAATGCGGTACAATGAGCAGTTCTTC	once	TRBD1	TRBV11-2	TRBJ2-1
CASSPRKQGEGNTIYF	TGTGCCAGCTCACCACGCAAACAAGGGGAAGGAAACACCATATATTTT	.	.	TRBV18	TRBJ1-3
CASSTTRNRVGANVLTF	TGTGCCAGCAGCACTACTCGTAACAGGGTTGGGGCCAACGTCCTGACTTTC	.	.	TRBV7-2	TRBJ2-6
CASSSDNKNIQYF	TGTGCCAGCAGCTCGGACAACAAAAACATTCAGTACTTC	.	.	TRBV6-5	TRBJ2-4
CSVAGLRDAFF	TGCAGCGTCGCGGGACTACGGGATGCGTTCTTC	.	TRBD2	TRBV29-1	TRBJ2-1
CASSFAGQNYGYTF	TGCGCCAGCAGCTTTGCTGGTCAGAACTATGGCTACACCTTC	.	.	TRBV7-9	TRBJ1-2
CASSGQGANYGYTF	TGTGCCAGCAGCGGACAGGGGGCAAACTATGGCTACACCTTC	.	TRBD1	TRBV9	TRBJ1-2
CSSSPEVGEAYGYTF	TGTTCCAGCAGCCCCGAAGTAGGGGAGGCCTATGGCTACACCTTC	.	.	TRBV7-9	TRBJ1-2
CASSQQGYYGYTF	TGCGCCAGCAGCCAGCAGGGATACTATGGCTACACCTTC	.	.	TRBV4-3	TRBJ1-2
CASSLGQGITEAFF	TGTGCCAGCAGCTTGGGACAGGGGATCACTGAAGCTTTCTTT	few	TRBD1	TRBV5-4	TRBJ1-1
CASGFSGTQYF	TGTGCCAGCGGGTTTTCGGGTACGCAGTATTTT	.	.	TRBV6-6	TRBJ2-3
CAWSVGGNGNTIYF	TGTGCCTGGAGTGTAGGGGGAAATGGAAACACCATATATTTT	.	.	TRBV30	TRBJ1-3
CAISERTGSSYEQYF	TGTGCCATCAGTGAAAGGACAGGGAGCTCCTACGAGCAGTACTTC	.	TRBD1	TRBV10-3	TRBJ2-7
CASSSEVFSTDTQYF	TGCGCCAGCAGCTCAGAAGTCTTTAGCACAGATACGCAGTATTTT	.	.	TRBV5-1	TRBJ2-3
CASSKRAGGSLYNEQFF	TGTGCCAGTAGTAAGCGGGCGGGAGGATCCCTCTACAATGAGCAGTTCTTC	.	TRBD2	TRBV19	TRBJ2-1
CASSPQTNLYGYTF	TGTGCCAGCAGCCCTCAAACAAACCTCTATGGCTACACCTTC	.	.	TRBV9	TRBJ1-2
CASSLSGTSVRDTQYF	TGTGCCAGCAGCTTATCCGGGACTAGCGTAAGAGATACGCAGTATTTT	once	TRBD2	TRBV7-8	TRBJ2-3
CASSLSTAQGHEQYF	TGCGCCAGCAGCTTGAGCACGGCCCAGGGCCACGAGCAGTACTTC	.	.	TRBV5-1	TRBJ2-7
CASSEGQLSSGANVLTF	TGTGCCAGCAGTGAAGGACAGCTGAGCTCTGGGGCCAACGTCCTGACTTTC	few	.	TRBV6-4	TRBJ2-6
CAWSQGMNTEAFF	TGTGCCTGGAGTCAGGGGATGAACACTGAAGCTTTCTTT	.	.	TRBV30	TRBJ1-1
CASSQDRSYNSPLHF	TGCGCCAGCAGCCAAGACAGATCCTATAATTCACCCCTCCACTTT	.	.	TRBV4-3	TRBJ1-6
CASSAWGGGDTQYF	TGTGCCAGCAGCGCGTGGGGGGGAGGAGATACGCAGTATTTT	.	TRBD2	TRBV9	TRBJ2-3
CASGGKYEKLFF	TGTGCCTCAGGGGGGAAGTATGAAAAACTGTTTTTT	.	TRBD1	TRBV30	TRBJ1-4
CASSYWAGGPQETQYF	TGTGCCAGCAGTTATTGGGCGGGGGGGCCGCAAGAGACCCAGTACTTC	.	TRBD2	TRBV6-5	TRBJ2-5